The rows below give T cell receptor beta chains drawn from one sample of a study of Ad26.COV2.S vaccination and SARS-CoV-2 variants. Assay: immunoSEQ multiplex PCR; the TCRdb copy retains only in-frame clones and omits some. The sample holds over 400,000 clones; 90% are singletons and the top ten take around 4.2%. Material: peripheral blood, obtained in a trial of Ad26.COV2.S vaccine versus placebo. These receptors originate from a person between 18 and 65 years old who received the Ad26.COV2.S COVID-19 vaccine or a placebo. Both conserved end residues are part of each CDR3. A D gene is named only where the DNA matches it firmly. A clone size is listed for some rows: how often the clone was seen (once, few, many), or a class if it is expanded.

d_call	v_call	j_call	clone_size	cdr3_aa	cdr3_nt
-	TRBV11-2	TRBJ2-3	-	CASSLGGFLADTQYF	TGTGCCAGCAGCTTAGGGGGATTCCTGGCAGATACGCAGTATTTT
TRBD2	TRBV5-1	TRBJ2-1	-	CASSYSGRTYNEQFF	TGCGCCAGCAGCTATAGCGGGAGAACCTACAATGAGCAGTTCTTC
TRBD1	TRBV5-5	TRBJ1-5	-	CASSLGQGSNQPQHF	TGTGCCAGCAGCCTTGGACAGGGAAGCAATCAGCCCCAGCATTTT
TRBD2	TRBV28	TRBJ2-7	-	CASSSLTSGRQSYEQYF	TGTGCCAGCAGTTCACTGACTAGCGGGAGGCAATCCTACGAGCAGTACTTC
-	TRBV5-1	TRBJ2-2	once	CASSLARQRTRTGELFF	TGCGCCAGCAGCTTGGCGAGACAAAGAACAAGGACCGGGGAGCTGTTTTTT
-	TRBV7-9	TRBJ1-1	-	CASSFRSGTEAFF	TGTGCCAGCAGCTTCCGGTCGGGAACTGAAGCTTTCTTT
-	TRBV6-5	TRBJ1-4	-	CASRTRSGELFF	TGTGCCAGCAGGACTCGGAGCGGCGAACTGTTTTTT
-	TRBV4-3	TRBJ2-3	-	CASSQDMAGEGTDTQYF	TGCGCCAGCAGCCAAGATATGGCAGGGGAGGGCACAGATACGCAGTATTTT
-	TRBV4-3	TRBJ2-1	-	CASSQDYGDEQFF	TGCGCCAGCAGCCAAGATTACGGCGATGAGCAGTTCTTC
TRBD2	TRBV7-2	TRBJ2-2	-	CASSLTGGGSGELFF	TGTGCCAGCAGCTTAACCGGCGGGGGTAGTGGGGAGCTGTTTTTT
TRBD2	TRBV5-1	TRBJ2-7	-	CASSVTSGSIYEQYF	TGCGCCAGCAGCGTGACTAGCGGGAGTATCTACGAGCAGTACTTC
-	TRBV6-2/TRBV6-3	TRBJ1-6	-	CASSSPAGVRTADNSPLHF	TGTGCCAGCAGTTCCCCAGCAGGCGTACGGACGGCGGATAATTCACCCCTCCACTTT
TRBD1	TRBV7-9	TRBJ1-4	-	CASSLRQGDYEKLFF	TGTGCCAGCAGCCTACGACAGGGGGATTACGAAAAACTGTTTTTT
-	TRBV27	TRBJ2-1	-	CASSLKRGAHNEQFF	TGTGCCAGCAGTTTGAAAAGGGGTGCCCACAATGAGCAGTTCTTC
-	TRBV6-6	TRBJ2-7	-	CASSPSGLPYEQYF	TGTGCCAGCAGTCCCAGCGGGCTACCCTACGAGCAGTACTTC
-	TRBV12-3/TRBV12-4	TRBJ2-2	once	CASSSTVTGELFF	TGTGCCAGCAGTTCCACGGTCACCGGGGAGCTGTTTTTT
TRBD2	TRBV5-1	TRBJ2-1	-	CASSLSGSRSYNEQFF	TGCGCCAGCAGCCTTAGCGGGAGTCGCTCCTACAATGAGCAGTTCTTC
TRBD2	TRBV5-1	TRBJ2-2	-	CASSRTGTSGRANTGELFF	TGCGCCAGCAGCCGAACCGGGACTAGCGGGAGGGCCAACACCGGGGAGCTGTTTTTT
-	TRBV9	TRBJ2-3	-	CASSRGPRDTDTQYF	TGTGCCAGCAGCCGGGGACCCCGCGACACAGATACGCAGTATTTT
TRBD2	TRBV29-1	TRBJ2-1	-	CSVEDGTAGEYNEQFF	TGCAGCGTTGAAGATGGTACAGCGGGAGAGTACAATGAGCAGTTCTTC
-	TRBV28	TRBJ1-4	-	CATEVRGSNEKLFF	TGTGCCACCGAGGTACGGGGGTCAAATGAAAAACTGTTTTTT
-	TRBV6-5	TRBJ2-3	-	CASSRTYTDTQYF	TGTGCCAGCTCAAGAACTTACACAGATACGCAGTATTTT
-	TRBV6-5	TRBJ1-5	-	CASSTAENQPQHF	TGTGCCAGCAGTACGGCGGAGAATCAGCCCCAGCATTTT
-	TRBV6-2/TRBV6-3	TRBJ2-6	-	CASSFHAGQNSGANVLTF	TGTGCCAGCAGTTTCCACGCGGGACAAAACTCTGGGGCCAACGTCCTGACTTTC
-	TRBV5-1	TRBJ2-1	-	CASSLGGRGEQFF	TGCGCCAGCAGCTTGGGAGGGCGCGGTGAGCAGTTCTTC
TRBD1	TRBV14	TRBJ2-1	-	CASSPIRGQGWEEQFF	TGTGCCAGCAGCCCTATTCGGGGACAGGGTTGGGAGGAGCAGTTCTTC
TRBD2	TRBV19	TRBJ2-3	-	CASSLGTSADTQYF	TGTGCCAGTAGTCTGGGGACTAGCGCAGATACGCAGTATTTT
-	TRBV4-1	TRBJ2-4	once	CASSQVTGLNIQYF	TGCGCCAGCAGCCAAGTCACAGGGTTGAACATTCAGTACTTC
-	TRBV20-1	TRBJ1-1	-	CSASPNDRGWTEAFF	TGCAGTGCTAGTCCGAATGACCGGGGCTGGACTGAAGCTTTCTTT
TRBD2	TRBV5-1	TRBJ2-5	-	CASSLAGLAGIDETQYF	TGCGCCAGCAGCTTGGCCGGACTAGCGGGAATAGATGAGACCCAGTACTTC
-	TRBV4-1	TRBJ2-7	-	CASSQVITGTYEQYF	TGCGCCAGCAGCCAAGTTATCACAGGGACCTACGAGCAGTACTTC
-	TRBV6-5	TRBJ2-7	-	CASRFLDYEQYF	TGTGCCAGCAGGTTCCTAGACTACGAGCAGTACTTC
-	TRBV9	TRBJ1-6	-	CASSVGPSGTNSPLHF	TGTGCCAGCAGCGTAGGGCCATCGGGGACTAATTCACCCCTCCACTTT
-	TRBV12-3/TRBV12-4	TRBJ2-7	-	CASSISAYEQYF	TGTGCCAGCAGTATCAGCGCCTACGAGCAGTACTTC
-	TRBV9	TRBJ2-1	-	CASSVGIGGGEQFF	TGTGCCAGCAGCGTAGGAATAGGAGGTGGTGAGCAGTTCTTC
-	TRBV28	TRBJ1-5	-	CASSLRTSVRPQHF	TGTGCCAGCAGTTTAAGGACCAGCGTCAGGCCCCAGCATTTT
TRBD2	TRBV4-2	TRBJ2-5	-	CASSQLAGVGETQYF	TGTGCCAGCAGCCAACTAGCGGGAGTGGGAGAGACCCAGTACTTC
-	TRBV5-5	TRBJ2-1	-	CASSFRTAYNEQFF	TGTGCCAGCAGCTTTAGGACAGCCTACAATGAGCAGTTCTTC
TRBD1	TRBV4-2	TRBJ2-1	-	CASSQGDRAGYNEQFF	TGTGCCAGCAGCCAAGGGGACAGGGCTGGCTACAATGAGCAGTTCTTC
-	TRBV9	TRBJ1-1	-	CASSISGTTNTEAFF	TGTGCCAGCAGCATCTCCGGGACAACGAACACTGAAGCTTTCTTT
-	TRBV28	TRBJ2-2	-	CASSEGLGKKPGELFF	TGTGCCAGCAGTGAAGGGCTGGGGAAGAAACCCGGGGAGCTGTTTTTT
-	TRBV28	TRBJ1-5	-	CASSFDRPNQPQHF	TGTGCCAGCAGTTTCGACAGGCCCAATCAGCCCCAGCATTTT
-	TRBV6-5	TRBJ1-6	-	CASSPGVSGNSPLHF	TGTGCCAGCAGTCCAGGGGTGTCGGGTAATTCACCCCTCCACTTT
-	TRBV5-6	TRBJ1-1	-	CASSLARNTEAFF	TGTGCCAGCAGCTTAGCGAGGAACACTGAAGCTTTCTTT
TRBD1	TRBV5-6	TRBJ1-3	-	CASALGDRAFVNTIYF	TGTGCCAGCGCTCTGGGGGACAGGGCTTTTGTTAACACCATATATTTT